This is a list of T cell receptor beta chains from one sample in a study of radiation and T cells in renal cell carcinoma. TCRdb's copy holds only in-frame clones and misses some; the assay was immunoSEQ multiplex PCR. Here the sample spans approximately 83,000 clones, around 81% being singletons. The sample here was blood, taken from a patient whose treatment included radiotherapy and nephrectomy. Every receptor here comes from a man over 45 with renal cell carcinoma. Each CDR3 is given with its conserved first and last residue. Each record gives: CDR3 protein, CDR3 DNA, J gene, D gene, V gene, clone size, CDR3 length. D genes are given only for firm matches. Clone size appears in some rows only: once, few, many, or a class for an expanded clone.

cdr3_aa: CASRPRDRYTGELFF
cdr3_nt: TGTGCCAGCAGGCCCAGGGACCGATACACCGGGGAGCTGTTTTTT
j_call: TRBJ2-2
d_call: -
v_call: TRBV27
clone_size: -
cdr3_length: 15

cdr3_aa: CASSFDKSTDTQYF
cdr3_nt: TGCGCCAGCAGCTTTGATAAGAGCACAGATACGCAGTATTTT
j_call: TRBJ2-3
d_call: -
v_call: TRBV5-1
clone_size: -
cdr3_length: 14

cdr3_aa: CASSPTTGDTEAFF
cdr3_nt: TGTGCCAGCTCACCTACTACAGGGGACACTGAAGCTTTCTTT
j_call: TRBJ1-1
d_call: TRBD1
v_call: TRBV18
clone_size: -
cdr3_length: 14

cdr3_aa: CASSLTVNTEAFF
cdr3_nt: TGTGCCAGCAGCCTGACTGTGAACACTGAAGCTTTCTTT
j_call: TRBJ1-1
d_call: -
v_call: TRBV14
clone_size: -
cdr3_length: 13

cdr3_aa: CASSPGQGYGNTIYF
cdr3_nt: TGTGCCAGCTCCCCGGGACAGGGTTATGGAAACACCATATATTTT
j_call: TRBJ1-3
d_call: TRBD1
v_call: TRBV6-5
clone_size: -
cdr3_length: 15

cdr3_aa: CASSLNPAGRTGELFF
cdr3_nt: TGTGCCAGCAGCTTAAACCCAGCGGGACGGACCGGGGAGCTGTTTTTT
j_call: TRBJ2-2
d_call: TRBD2
v_call: TRBV7-3
clone_size: few
cdr3_length: 16

cdr3_aa: CASRLAGRVRDRGLIGYGYTF
cdr3_nt: TGTGCAAGTCGCTTAGCGGGGCGTGTCCGGGACAGGGGGCTAATTGGCTATGGCTACACCTTC
j_call: TRBJ1-2
d_call: -
v_call: TRBV12-2
clone_size: -
cdr3_length: 21

cdr3_aa: CASSFRGGYTF
cdr3_nt: TGTGCCAGCAGTTTCAGGGGTGGCTACACCTTC
j_call: TRBJ1-2
d_call: -
v_call: TRBV28
clone_size: -
cdr3_length: 11

cdr3_aa: CASSLAGVVKQFF
cdr3_nt: TGTGCCAGCAGCCTAGCGGGAGTCGTTAAGCAGTTCTTC
j_call: TRBJ2-1
d_call: TRBD2
v_call: TRBV6-1
clone_size: -
cdr3_length: 13

cdr3_aa: CASSPTGGTHGYTF
cdr3_nt: TGCGCCAGCAGCCCGACAGGGGGGACGCATGGCTACACCTTC
j_call: TRBJ1-2
d_call: TRBD1
v_call: TRBV5-1
clone_size: -
cdr3_length: 14

cdr3_aa: CASSLGQASYNEQFF
cdr3_nt: TGTGCTAGCAGCTTAGGGCAGGCCTCCTACAATGAGCAGTTCTTC
j_call: TRBJ2-1
d_call: -
v_call: TRBV7-7
clone_size: once
cdr3_length: 15

cdr3_aa: CASSTGSVGTGELFF
cdr3_nt: TGTGCCAGCAGCACGGGCTCGGTGGGCACCGGGGAGCTGTTTTTT
j_call: TRBJ2-2
d_call: -
v_call: TRBV9
clone_size: few
cdr3_length: 15

cdr3_aa: CASSSRDAPYNEQFF
cdr3_nt: TGTGCCAGCAGCTCCCGGGACGCACCCTACAATGAGCAGTTCTTC
j_call: TRBJ2-1
d_call: -
v_call: TRBV13
clone_size: once
cdr3_length: 15

cdr3_aa: CASSLAGGISFNEQFF
cdr3_nt: TGCGCCAGCAGCTTGGCCGGCGGGATATCGTTCAATGAGCAGTTCTTC
j_call: TRBJ2-1
d_call: -
v_call: TRBV5-1
clone_size: -
cdr3_length: 16

cdr3_aa: CASSLTGGNTEAFF
cdr3_nt: TGCGCCAGCAGCTTAACAGGGGGGAACACTGAAGCTTTCTTT
j_call: TRBJ1-1
d_call: TRBD1
v_call: TRBV5-1
clone_size: once
cdr3_length: 14

cdr3_aa: CASSRVPLQETQYF
cdr3_nt: TGTGCCAGCAGCCGAGTTCCCCTGCAAGAGACCCAGTACTTC
j_call: TRBJ2-5
d_call: -
v_call: TRBV7-2
clone_size: -
cdr3_length: 14

cdr3_aa: CASRQGTGSSYEQYF
cdr3_nt: TGTGCCAGCAGGCAAGGGACAGGGTCTTCCTACGAGCAGTACTTC
j_call: TRBJ2-7
d_call: TRBD1
v_call: TRBV5-6
clone_size: -
cdr3_length: 15

cdr3_aa: CASSLQWEGDEKLFF
cdr3_nt: TGTGCCAGCAGCTTGCAATGGGAGGGGGATGAAAAACTGTTTTTT
j_call: TRBJ1-4
d_call: -
v_call: TRBV25-1
clone_size: -
cdr3_length: 15

cdr3_aa: CASSRQLGNEQYF
cdr3_nt: TGTGCCAGCAGCCGTCAGTTAGGGAACGAGCAGTACTTC
j_call: TRBJ2-7
d_call: -
v_call: TRBV7-9
clone_size: -
cdr3_length: 13

cdr3_aa: CASSLEGDGRREAFF
cdr3_nt: TGCGCCAGCAGCTTGGAGGGAGACGGACGACGTGAAGCTTTCTTT
j_call: TRBJ1-1
d_call: -
v_call: TRBV5-1
clone_size: -
cdr3_length: 15

cdr3_aa: CASSFSGEGYGYTF
cdr3_nt: TGTGCCAGCAGCTTCTCTGGCGAGGGGTATGGCTACACCTTC
j_call: TRBJ1-2
d_call: -
v_call: TRBV6-6
clone_size: -
cdr3_length: 14

cdr3_aa: CASSGSGGVNSPLHF
cdr3_nt: TGTGCCAGCAGTGGTTCAGGGGGCGTGAACTCACCCCTCCACTTT
j_call: TRBJ1-6
d_call: TRBD1
v_call: TRBV2
clone_size: -
cdr3_length: 15

cdr3_aa: CASSRDRSNQPQHF
cdr3_nt: TGTGCCAGTAGCCGGGACAGGTCGAATCAGCCCCAGCATTTT
j_call: TRBJ1-5
d_call: TRBD1
v_call: TRBV19
clone_size: -
cdr3_length: 14

cdr3_aa: CASSLEGTSGSSEQFF
cdr3_nt: TGTGCCAGCAGCTTAGAGGGGACTAGCGGGAGTAGTGAGCAGTTCTTC
j_call: TRBJ2-1
d_call: TRBD2
v_call: TRBV11-3
clone_size: -
cdr3_length: 16

cdr3_aa: CACSTGGGQPQHF
cdr3_nt: TGTGCCTGCTCGACAGGGGGCGGCCAGCCCCAGCATTTT
j_call: TRBJ1-5
d_call: TRBD1
v_call: TRBV30
clone_size: -
cdr3_length: 13

cdr3_aa: CSAEKQGTMNTEAFF
cdr3_nt: TGCAGCGCTGAAAAACAGGGGACTATGAACACTGAAGCTTTCTTT
j_call: TRBJ1-1
d_call: TRBD1
v_call: TRBV29-1
clone_size: -
cdr3_length: 15

cdr3_aa: CASSLIAGVAFF
cdr3_nt: TGTGCCAGCAGTTTAATAGCAGGGGTCGCTTTCTTT
j_call: TRBJ1-1
d_call: -
v_call: TRBV28
clone_size: once
cdr3_length: 12

cdr3_aa: CASKLQGVGSPLHF
cdr3_nt: TGTGCCAGCAAGCTACAGGGGGTCGGTTCACCCCTCCACTTT
j_call: TRBJ1-6
d_call: TRBD1
v_call: TRBV6-5
clone_size: few
cdr3_length: 14

cdr3_aa: CASSSRPDYEQYF
cdr3_nt: TGTGCCAGCAGCTCTAGGCCAGACTACGAGCAGTACTTC
j_call: TRBJ2-7
d_call: -
v_call: TRBV9
clone_size: -
cdr3_length: 13

cdr3_aa: CASSEPRWRRYGYTF
cdr3_nt: TGTGCCAGCAGTGAACCCCGGTGGCGCAGGTATGGCTACACCTTC
j_call: TRBJ1-2
d_call: -
v_call: TRBV6-1
clone_size: once
cdr3_length: 15

cdr3_aa: CSVTGTSGYEQYF
cdr3_nt: TGCAGCGTCACAGGGACTAGCGGCTACGAGCAGTACTTC
j_call: TRBJ2-7
d_call: TRBD2
v_call: TRBV29-1
clone_size: -
cdr3_length: 13

cdr3_aa: CASSTLAGGPDEQYF
cdr3_nt: TGTGCCAGCAGTACACTAGCGGGAGGGCCTGACGAGCAGTACTTC
j_call: TRBJ2-7
d_call: TRBD2
v_call: TRBV28
clone_size: -
cdr3_length: 15